This T cell receptor beta chain was sequenced during a study of shared clonotypes between healthy human individuals. Study background: Two female and a few male donors aged 18 to 49 were enrolled.

The table came from immunoSEQ multiplex PCR; TCRdb's copy has only in-frame clones and leaves some out. This sample yields roughly 590,000 clones, of which 95% are seen a single time; 0.11% belongs to the top ten. Study-level points and caveats: For sorted subsets, rarefaction showed incomplete sequencing despite large depth. Roughly 5% of naive CD4 clonotypes were shared across several donors. Researchers found naive subsets generally carried larger estimated richness than memory subsets.

Of note for this clone: Its specificity is not known.

In the naive CD8 group, cells lacked CD45RO and were positively selected for CCR7, so terminally differentiated effector memory CD45RA+ cells were left out. The CDR3 consists of 14 residues. Germline lookup yields CDR1 MNHEY and CDR2 SMNVEV (reference sequence). The J segment lost 2 bases and the V segment lost 5 bases, leaving 4 bases of the junction unmatched. The gene calls are TRBV27 and TRBJ2-7; 9 positions agree with TRBD1. The sample was naive CD8+ T cells sorted from blood. The receptor was derived from a woman aged 30 to 39 in good health. The CDR3 sequence is CASSVGTGTYEQYF. The CDR3, as DNA: TGTGCCAGCAGTGTAGGGACAGGGACCTACGAGCAGTACTTC.